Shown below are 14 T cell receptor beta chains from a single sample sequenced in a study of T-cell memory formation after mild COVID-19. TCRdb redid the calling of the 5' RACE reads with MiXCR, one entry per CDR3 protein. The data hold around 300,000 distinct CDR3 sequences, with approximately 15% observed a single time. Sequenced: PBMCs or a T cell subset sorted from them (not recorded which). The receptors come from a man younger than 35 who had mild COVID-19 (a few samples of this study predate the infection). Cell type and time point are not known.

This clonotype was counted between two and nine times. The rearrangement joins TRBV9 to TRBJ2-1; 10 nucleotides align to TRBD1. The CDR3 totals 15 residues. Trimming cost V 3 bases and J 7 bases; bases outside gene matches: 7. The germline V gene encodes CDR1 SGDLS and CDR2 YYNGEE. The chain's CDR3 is CASSERQGARNEQFF. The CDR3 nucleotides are TGTGCCAGCAGCGAAAGACAGGGGGCGAGGAATGAGCAGTTCTTC.

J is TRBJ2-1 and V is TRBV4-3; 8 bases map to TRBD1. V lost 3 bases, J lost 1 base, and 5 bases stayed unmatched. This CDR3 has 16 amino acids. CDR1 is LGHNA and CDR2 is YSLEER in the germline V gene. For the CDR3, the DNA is TGCGCCAGCAGCCAGGAGGACAGGGTATCCTACAATGAGCAGTTCTTC. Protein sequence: CASSQEDRVSYNEQFF.

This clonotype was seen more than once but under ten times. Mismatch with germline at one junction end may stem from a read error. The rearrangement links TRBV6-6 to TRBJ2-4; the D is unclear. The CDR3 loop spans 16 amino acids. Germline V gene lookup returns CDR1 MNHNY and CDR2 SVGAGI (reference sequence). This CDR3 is CATSSPIFQAKNIQYF. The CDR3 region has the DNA TGTGCCACCAGTTCGCCTATATTTCAAGCCAAAAACATTCAGTACTTC.

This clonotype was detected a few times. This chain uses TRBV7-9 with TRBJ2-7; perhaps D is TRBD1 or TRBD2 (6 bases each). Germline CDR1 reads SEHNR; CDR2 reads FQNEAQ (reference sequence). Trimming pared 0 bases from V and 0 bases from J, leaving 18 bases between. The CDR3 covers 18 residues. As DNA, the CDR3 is TGTGCCAGCAGCTTAGCGTTACGGGGGCAGCCGTTCTCCTACGAGCAGTACTTC. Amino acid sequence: CASSLALRGQPFSYEQYF.

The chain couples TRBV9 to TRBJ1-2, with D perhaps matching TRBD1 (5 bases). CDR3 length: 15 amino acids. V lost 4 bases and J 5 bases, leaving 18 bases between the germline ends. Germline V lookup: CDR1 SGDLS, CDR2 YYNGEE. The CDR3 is CASSNNPDTRYGYTF. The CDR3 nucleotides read TGTGCCAGCAGCAATAACCCGGACACTCGATATGGCTACACCTTC. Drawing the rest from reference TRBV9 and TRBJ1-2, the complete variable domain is DSGVTQTPKHLITATGQRVTLRCSPRSGDLSVYWYQQSLDQGLQFLIQYYNGEERAKGNILERFSAQQFPDLHSELNLSSLELGDSALYFCASSNNPDTRYGYTFGSGTRLTVV.

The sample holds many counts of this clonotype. In DNA, the CDR3 is TGCGCCAGCAGTTGGGGGACAGGGGGGCACAATGAGCAGTTCTTC. Translating gives CASSWGTGGHNEQFF. The chain carries TRBV5-1 and TRBJ2-1, with TRBD1 matching over 11 bases. J was trimmed by 5 bases and V by 5 bases; bases with no gene match: 6. This CDR3 is 15 amino acids long. The germline V gene has CDR1 SGHRS and CDR2 YFSETQ.

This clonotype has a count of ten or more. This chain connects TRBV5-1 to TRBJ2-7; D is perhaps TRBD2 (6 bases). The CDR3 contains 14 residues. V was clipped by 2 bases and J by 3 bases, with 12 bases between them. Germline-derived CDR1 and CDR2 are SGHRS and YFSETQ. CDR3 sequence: CASSLGQGGYEQYV. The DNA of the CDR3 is TGCGCCAGCAGCTTAGGGCAGGGAGGCTACGAGCAGTACGTC.

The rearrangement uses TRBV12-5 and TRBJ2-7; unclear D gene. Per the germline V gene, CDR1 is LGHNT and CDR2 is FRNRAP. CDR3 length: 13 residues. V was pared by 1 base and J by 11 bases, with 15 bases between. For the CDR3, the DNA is TGTGCTAGTGGTTTGGATCCCATTGTGGTTAAGTACTTC. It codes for CASGLDPIVVKYF.

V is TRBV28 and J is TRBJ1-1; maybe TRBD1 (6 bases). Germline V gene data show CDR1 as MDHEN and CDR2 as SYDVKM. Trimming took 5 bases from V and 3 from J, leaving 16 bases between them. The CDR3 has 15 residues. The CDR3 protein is CASSPIRGAHTEAFF. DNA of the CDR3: TGTGCCAGCAGTCCAATCAGGGGCGCGCACACTGAAGCTTTCTTT.

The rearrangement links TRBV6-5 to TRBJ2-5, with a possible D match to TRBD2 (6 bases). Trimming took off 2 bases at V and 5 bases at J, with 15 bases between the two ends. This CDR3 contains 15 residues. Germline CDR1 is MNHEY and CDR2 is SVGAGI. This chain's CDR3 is CASSYARGLGETQYF. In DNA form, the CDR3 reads TGTGCCAGCAGTTACGCGCGGGGCCTAGGGGAGACCCAGTACTTC.

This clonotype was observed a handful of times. CDR3 residues: CASSFQELAGGRETQYF. The CDR3 region has the DNA TGTGCCAGCAGTTTCCAAGAACTAGCGGGGGGGAGGGAGACCCAGTACTTC. This chain joins TRBV6-6 and TRBJ2-5; 13 bases fit TRBD2. This CDR3 is built from 17 residues. Trimming at V came to 4 bases and at J to 5 bases, leaving 10 bases not matched to a gene. Germline CDR1 and CDR2: MNHNY and SVGAGI (reference sequence).

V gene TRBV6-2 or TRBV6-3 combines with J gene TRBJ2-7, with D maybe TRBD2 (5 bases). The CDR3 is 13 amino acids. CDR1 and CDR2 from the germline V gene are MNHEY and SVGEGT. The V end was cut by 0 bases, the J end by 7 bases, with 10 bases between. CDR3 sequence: CASSYSGNREQYV. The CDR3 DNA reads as TGTGCCAGCAGTTACTCCGGGAATAGGGAGCAGTACGTC.

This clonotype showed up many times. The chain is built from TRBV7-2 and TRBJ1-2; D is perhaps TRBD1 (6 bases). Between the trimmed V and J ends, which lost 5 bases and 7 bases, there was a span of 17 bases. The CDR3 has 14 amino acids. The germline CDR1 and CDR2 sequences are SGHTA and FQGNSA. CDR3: CASSPGVGLLGYTF. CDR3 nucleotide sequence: TGTGCCAGCAGCCCAGGGGTAGGGCTGCTTGGCTACACCTTC. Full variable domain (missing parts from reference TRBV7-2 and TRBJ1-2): GAGVSQSPSNKVTEKGKDVELRCDPISGHTALYWYRQSLGQGLEFLIYFQGNSAPDKSGLPSDRFSAERTGGSVSTLTIQRTQQEDSAVYLCASSPGVGLLGYTFGSGTRLTVV.

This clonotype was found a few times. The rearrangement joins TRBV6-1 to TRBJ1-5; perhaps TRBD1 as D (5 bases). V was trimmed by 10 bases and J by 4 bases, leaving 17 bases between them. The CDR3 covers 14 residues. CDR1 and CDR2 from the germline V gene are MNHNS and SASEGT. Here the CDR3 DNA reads TGTGCCATACAACCCGGGACGGCTAATCAGCCCCAGCATTTT. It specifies CAIQPGTANQPQHF.